This TCR beta chain was documented in a study of blood T cell repertoires in COVID-19. CDR1 and CDR2 (germline): LNHDA, SQIVND (reference sequence). Unmatched junction bases numbered 5, after V lost 7 bases and J lost 3 bases. The CDR3 contains 13 residues. Clones were sequenced by immunoSEQ multiplex PCR, and TCRdb holds only the in-frame ones, with some missing. The sample shows about 190,000 clones, around 84% of them seen only once. This sequence was found in a human donor in a cohort sampled during active COVID-19. Input material: peripheral blood. This chain uses TRBV19 with TRBJ1-2; the match to TRBD1 covers 7 bases. CDR3 in amino acids: CASKGQDDYGYTF. The CDR3 DNA reads as TGTGCCAGTAAAGGACAGGACGACTATGGCTACACCTTC.